This T cell receptor beta chain is drawn from a study of T cells in Graves' hyperthyroidism and ophthalmopathy. The CDR3 regions of TCR beta were amplified from RNA transcripts. A first-round RT-PCR of the TCR CDR3 used the HTBI primer set. TCRdb reprocessed the multiplex PCR reads with MiXCR, giving one entry per CDR3 protein. The sample yields around 520,000 distinct CDR3 sequences, around 15% seen once. Criteria for exclusion of patients were uncontrolled infection, other autoimmune disease, pregnancy or lactation. Orbital computed tomography, thyroid ultrasound, serum thyroxine and TRAb, and clinical symptoms together informed the diagnoses. Notes on the study in general: Most expanded thyroid clonotypes above 0.001 recurred in blood. Ophthalmopathy, which appeared later, was predicted by the model a median about 6.8 months before onset.

Of note for this clonotype: The antigen is unknown.

This clonotype was obtained from a woman aged 40 to 50 with Graves' hyperthyroidism. Sequencing was done on a sample of blood.

The CDR3 sequence: CSVIGNEAFF. The CDR3 region has the DNA TGCAGCGTTATTGGGAATGAAGCTTTCTTT. The chain joins TRBV29-1 to TRBJ1-1, with unresolved D. The CDR3 contains 10 residues. Trimming left V 5 bases short and J 7 bases short, with 8 bases between. The germline V gene has CDR1 SQVTM and CDR2 ANQGSEA.